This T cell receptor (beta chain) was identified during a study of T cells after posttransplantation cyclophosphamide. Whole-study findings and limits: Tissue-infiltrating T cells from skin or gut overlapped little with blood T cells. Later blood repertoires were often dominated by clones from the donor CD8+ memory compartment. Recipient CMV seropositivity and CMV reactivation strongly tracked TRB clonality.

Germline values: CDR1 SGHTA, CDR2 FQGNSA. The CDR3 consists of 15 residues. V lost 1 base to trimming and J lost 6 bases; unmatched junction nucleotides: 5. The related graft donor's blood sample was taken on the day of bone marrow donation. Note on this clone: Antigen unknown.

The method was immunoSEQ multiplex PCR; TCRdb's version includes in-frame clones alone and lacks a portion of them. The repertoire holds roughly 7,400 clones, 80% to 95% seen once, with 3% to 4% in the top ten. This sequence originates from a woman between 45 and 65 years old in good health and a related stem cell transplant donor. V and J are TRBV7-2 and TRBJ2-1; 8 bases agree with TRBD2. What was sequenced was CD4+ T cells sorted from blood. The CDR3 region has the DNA TGTGCCAGCAGCTTAGGGGCCGGGACTAGCAATGAGCAGTTCTTC. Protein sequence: CASSLGAGTSNEQFF.